This TCR beta chain was retrieved from a study of blood T cell repertoires in COVID-19. Study context: Both acute and convalescent COVID-19 samples were obtained from the United States, Italy and Spain. Nucleic acid was either cDNA or gDNA, and it came from T cells, B-cell-depleted T cells, or PBMCs.

This clone is categorized as medium-sized. In the study's own analysis: Amplification from reference gene primers served as the basis for estimated nucleated cell counts. Method: immunoSEQ multiplex PCR; TCRdb's copy keeps in-frame clones and lacks some. V, J and clone size were drawn from that table, and D and trimming were deduced from the DNA. The repertoire consists of about 34,000 clones, with approximately 82% occurring once and the leading ten covering roughly 7.3%. Sequencing was carried out using peripheral blood. This TCR came from a woman aged 60-70 years with acute or convalescent COVID-19.

The CDR3 is CASSLGYLRGGDKGTEAFF. CDR3 bases: TGCGCCAGCAGCTTGGGATATCTAAGGGGAGGGGACAAGGGCACTGAAGCTTTCTTT. The chain is built from TRBV5-1 and TRBJ1-1, with D possibly being TRBD1 (6 bases). The CDR3 has 19 residues. The germline gives CDR1 SGHRS, CDR2 YFSETQ. Trimming took 0 bases from V and 4 from J, leaving 25 bases between them.